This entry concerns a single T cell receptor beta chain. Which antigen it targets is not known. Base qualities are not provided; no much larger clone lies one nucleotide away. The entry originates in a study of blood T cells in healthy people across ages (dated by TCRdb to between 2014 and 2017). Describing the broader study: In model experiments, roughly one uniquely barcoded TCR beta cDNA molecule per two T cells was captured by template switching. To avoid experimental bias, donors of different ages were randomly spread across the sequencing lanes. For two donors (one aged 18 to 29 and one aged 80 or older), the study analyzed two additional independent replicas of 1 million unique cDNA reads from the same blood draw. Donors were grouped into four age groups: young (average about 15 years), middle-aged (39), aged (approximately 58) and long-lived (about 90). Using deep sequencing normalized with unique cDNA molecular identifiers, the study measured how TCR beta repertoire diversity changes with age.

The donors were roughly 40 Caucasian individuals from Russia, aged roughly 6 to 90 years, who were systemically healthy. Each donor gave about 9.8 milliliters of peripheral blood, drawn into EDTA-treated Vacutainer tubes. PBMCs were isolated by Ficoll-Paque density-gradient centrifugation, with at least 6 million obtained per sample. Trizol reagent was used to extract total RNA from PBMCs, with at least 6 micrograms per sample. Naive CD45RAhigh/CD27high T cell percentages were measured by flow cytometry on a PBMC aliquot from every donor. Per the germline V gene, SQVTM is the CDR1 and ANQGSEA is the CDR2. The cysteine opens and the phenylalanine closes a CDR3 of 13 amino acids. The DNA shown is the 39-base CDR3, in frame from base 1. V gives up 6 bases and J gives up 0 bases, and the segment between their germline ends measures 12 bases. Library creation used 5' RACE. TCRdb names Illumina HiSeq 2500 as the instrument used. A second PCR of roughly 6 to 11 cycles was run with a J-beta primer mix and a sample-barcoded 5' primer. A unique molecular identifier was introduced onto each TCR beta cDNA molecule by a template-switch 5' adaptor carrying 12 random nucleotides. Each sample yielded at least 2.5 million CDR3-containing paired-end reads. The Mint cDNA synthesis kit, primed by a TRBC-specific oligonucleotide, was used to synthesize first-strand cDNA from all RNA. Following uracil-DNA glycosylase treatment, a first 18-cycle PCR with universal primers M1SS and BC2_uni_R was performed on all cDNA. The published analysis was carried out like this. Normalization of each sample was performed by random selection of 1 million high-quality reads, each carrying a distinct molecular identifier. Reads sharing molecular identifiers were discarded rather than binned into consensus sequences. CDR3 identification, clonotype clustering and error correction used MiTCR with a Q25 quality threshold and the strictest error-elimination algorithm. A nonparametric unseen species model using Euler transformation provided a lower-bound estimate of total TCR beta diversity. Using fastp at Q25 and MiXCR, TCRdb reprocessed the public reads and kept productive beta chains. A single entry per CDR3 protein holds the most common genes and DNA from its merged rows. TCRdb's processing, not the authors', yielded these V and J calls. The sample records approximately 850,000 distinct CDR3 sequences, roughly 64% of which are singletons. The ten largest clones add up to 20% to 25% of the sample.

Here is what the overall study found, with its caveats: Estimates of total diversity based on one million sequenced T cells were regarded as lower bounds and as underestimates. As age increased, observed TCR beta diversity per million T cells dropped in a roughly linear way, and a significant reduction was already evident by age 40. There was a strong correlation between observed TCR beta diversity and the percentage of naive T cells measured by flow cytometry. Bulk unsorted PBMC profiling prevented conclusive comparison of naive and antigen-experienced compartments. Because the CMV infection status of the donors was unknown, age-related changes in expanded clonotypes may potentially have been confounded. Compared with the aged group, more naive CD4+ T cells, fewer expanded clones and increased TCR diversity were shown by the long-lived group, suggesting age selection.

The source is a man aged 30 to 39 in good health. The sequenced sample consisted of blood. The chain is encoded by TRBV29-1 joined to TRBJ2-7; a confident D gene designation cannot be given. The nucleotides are TGCAGCGTAGGACGGCAGAGCTCCTACGAGCAGTACTTC. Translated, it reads CSVGRQSSYEQYF.